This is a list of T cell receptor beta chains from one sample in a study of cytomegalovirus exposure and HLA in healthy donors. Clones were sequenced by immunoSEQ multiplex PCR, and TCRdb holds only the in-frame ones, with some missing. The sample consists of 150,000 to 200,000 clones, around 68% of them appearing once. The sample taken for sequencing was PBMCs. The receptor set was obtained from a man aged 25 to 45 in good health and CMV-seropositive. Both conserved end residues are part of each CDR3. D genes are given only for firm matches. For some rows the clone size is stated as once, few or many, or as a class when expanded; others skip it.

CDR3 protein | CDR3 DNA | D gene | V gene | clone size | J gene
CASTRDRQTEAFF | TGTGCCAGCACCCGGGACAGGCAAACTGAAGCTTTCTTT | TRBD1 | TRBV2 | NA | TRBJ1-1
CASRTGTGGAGTQYF | TGTGCCAGCAGAACCGGGACAGGGGGCGCCGGGACCCAGTACTTC | TRBD1 | TRBV27 | NA | TRBJ2-5
CASSLGTSVEQYF | TGTGCCAGCAGCCTAGGGACTAGTGTCGAGCAGTACTTC | TRBD2 | TRBV9 | NA | TRBJ2-7
CASSSGGVYGYTF | TGTGCCAGCAGTTCCGGCGGGGTCTATGGCTACACCTTC | NA | TRBV6-5 | NA | TRBJ1-2
CASSSTGGIGSNQPQHF | TGTGCTAGCAGCTCGACAGGGGGCATTGGTAGCAATCAGCCCCAGCATTTT | TRBD1 | TRBV7-7 | NA | TRBJ1-5
CASSLISVLAGEETQYF | TGTGCCAGCAGCTTAATATCTGTACTAGCGGGAGAAGAGACCCAGTACTTC | TRBD2 | TRBV7-8 | NA | TRBJ2-5
CASSHTSGNQETQYF | TGTGCCAGCAGTCACACTAGCGGGAACCAAGAGACCCAGTACTTC | TRBD2 | TRBV6-5 | once | TRBJ2-5
CASSLARTSGVAYEQYF | TGCGCCAGCAGCTTGGCCCGGACTAGCGGTGTTGCCTACGAGCAGTACTTC | TRBD2 | TRBV5-1 | NA | TRBJ2-7
CASSQYGSSYNEQFF | TGCGCCAGCAGCCAATACGGGAGCTCCTACAATGAGCAGTTCTTC | NA | TRBV4-1 | NA | TRBJ2-1
CATSGTATGRNEKLFF | TGTGCCACCAGCGGGACCGCGACAGGGCGGAATGAAAAACTGTTTTTT | TRBD1 | TRBV15 | NA | TRBJ1-4
CAGLRGPGEAGELFF | TGTGCCGGACTAAGGGGGCCCGGTGAGGCGGGGGAGCTGTTTTTT | NA | TRBV6-1 | NA | TRBJ2-2
CASSSGPGEQYF | TGCGCCAGCAGCTCCGGGCCGGGGGAGCAGTACTTC | NA | TRBV5-1 | NA | TRBJ2-5
CASSRTSESYNEQFF | TGTGCCAGCAGCCGGACTAGCGAGTCCTACAATGAGCAGTTCTTC | TRBD2 | TRBV7-8 | NA | TRBJ2-1
CASSVAAEPGTQYF | TGTGCCAGCAGCGTAGCAGCGGAGCCTGGTACGCAGTATTTT | NA | TRBV9 | NA | TRBJ2-3
CASSLGTGPIYEQYF | TGCGCCAGCAGCTTGGGTACAGGTCCAATATACGAGCAGTACTTC | NA | TRBV5-1 | NA | TRBJ2-7
CASSLRSGMTGELFF | TGTGCCAGCAGCCTACGTAGCGGGATGACCGGGGAGCTGTTTTTT | TRBD2 | TRBV7-2 | NA | TRBJ2-2
CASSLSPSGRVNEQFF | TGTGCCAGCAGTTTAAGCCCTAGCGGGAGGGTAAATGAGCAGTTCTTC | TRBD2 | TRBV27 | NA | TRBJ2-1
CASSEGRDYTQYF | TGTGCCAGCAGTGAAGGCCGGGATTATACGCAGTATTTT | NA | TRBV6-1 | NA | TRBJ2-3
CASSVDEGGTISYEQYF | TGTGCCAGCAGCGTAGACGAAGGGGGGACTATCTCCTACGAGCAGTACTTC | NA | TRBV9 | once | TRBJ2-7
CAISGTGNTEAFF | TGTGCCATCAGTGGGACAGGGAACACTGAAGCTTTCTTT | TRBD1 | TRBV10-3 | NA | TRBJ1-1
CASSQGHRSYNSPLHF | TGTGCCAGCAGCCAGGGACACCGCTCATATAATTCACCCCTCCACTTT | NA | TRBV5-6 | NA | TRBJ1-6
CASSFELQGTGNTIYF | TGCGCCAGCAGCTTCGAATTACAGGGGACTGGAAACACCATATATTTT | TRBD1 | TRBV5-1 | NA | TRBJ1-3
CASSPTGFAKETQYF | TGTGCCAGCAGCCCGACAGGGTTCGCTAAAGAGACCCAGTACTTC | TRBD1 | TRBV7-3 | NA | TRBJ2-5
CASSQKPGHSNTEAFF | TGTGCCAGCAGCCAGAAACCGGGACACTCGAACACTGAAGCTTTCTTT | NA | TRBV5-6 | NA | TRBJ1-1
CASSVGQAEYEAFF | TGTGCCAGCAGCGTAGGTCAGGCAGAATATGAAGCTTTCTTT | NA | TRBV9 | NA | TRBJ1-1
CASSLRQMNTEAFF | TGTGCCAGCAGTTTACGACAAATGAACACTGAAGCTTTCTTT | NA | TRBV27 | NA | TRBJ1-1
CSGGLTGGGTEAFF | TGCAGCGGGGGCCTGACAGGGGGCGGCACTGAAGCTTTCTTT | TRBD1 | TRBV29-1 | NA | TRBJ1-1
CASSFPGSHEQFF | TGTGCCAGCAGCTTTCCGGGATCCCATGAGCAGTTCTTC | NA | TRBV13 | NA | TRBJ2-1
CACRVGGKNIQYF | TGTGCCTGTCGGGTCGGAGGGAAAAACATTCAGTACTTC | NA | TRBV30 | NA | TRBJ2-4
CASADEGEKTQYF | TGTGCCAGCGCCGATGAGGGGGAAAAGACCCAGTACTTC | NA | TRBV9 | once | TRBJ2-5
CASRWGLAGEDEQYF | TGTGCCAGTAGGTGGGGGCTGGCAGGGGAAGACGAGCAGTACTTC | NA | TRBV19 | NA | TRBJ2-7
CASSRPAGPALDF | TGCGCCAGCAGCCGTCCCGCGGGGCCTGCCTTGGACTTC | NA | TRBV4-1 | NA | TRBJ2-5
CASSLTGSPGNTIYF | TGCGCCAGCAGCTTGACAGGGTCTCCGGGAAACACCATATATTTT | NA | TRBV5-1 | NA | TRBJ1-3
CASSATSGISNEQFF | TGTGCCAGCAGCGCGACTAGCGGAATATCCAATGAGCAGTTCTTC | TRBD2 | TRBV9 | NA | TRBJ2-1
CASSQPGTRKSTDTQYF | TGCGCCAGCAGCCAACCCGGGACACGTAAAAGCACAGATACGCAGTATTTT | NA | TRBV4-1 | NA | TRBJ2-3
CASSLDRVGTGELFF | TGTGCCAGCAGTTTAGACAGGGTGGGCACCGGGGAGCTGTTTTTT | TRBD1 | TRBV27 | once | TRBJ2-2
CASRVGETQYF | TGTGCCAGCAGAGTCGGAGAGACCCAGTACTTC | NA | TRBV2 | NA | TRBJ2-5
CASSQDQEGGYTF | TGCGCCAGCAGCCAAGATCAAGAGGGCGGCTACACCTTC | NA | TRBV4-1 | NA | TRBJ1-2
CASSEGDSFNLNSPLHF | TGTGCCAGCAGTGAAGGGGACAGCTTTAACCTTAATTCACCCCTCCACTTT | TRBD1 | TRBV2 | NA | TRBJ1-6
CASSSDPLAGGLSYNEQFF | TGTGCCAGCAGCTCCGACCCACTAGCGGGAGGCCTCTCCTACAATGAGCAGTTCTTC | TRBD2 | TRBV7-9 | NA | TRBJ2-1
CASMGTGHTEAFF | TGTGCCTCCATGGGGACAGGGCACACTGAAGCTTTCTTT | TRBD1 | TRBV5-6 | NA | TRBJ1-1
CASSPGGMNTEAFF | TGTGCCAGCTCACCAGGGGGGATGAACACTGAAGCTTTCTTT | NA | TRBV18 | NA | TRBJ1-1
CSVDSDGEQFF | TGCAGCGTGGACAGCGACGGTGAGCAGTTCTTC | NA | TRBV29-1 | few | TRBJ2-1
CASSIGTSGIPYEQYF | TGTGCCAGTAGTATAGGGACTAGCGGGATCCCCTACGAGCAGTACTTC | TRBD2 | TRBV19 | NA | TRBJ2-7
CAWALAGGSDTQYF | TGTGCCTGGGCACTAGCGGGAGGGTCAGATACGCAGTATTTT | TRBD2 | TRBV30 | NA | TRBJ2-3